The 19 T cell receptor beta chains below all came from one sample that was sequenced in a study of T cells in Graves' hyperthyroidism and ophthalmopathy. Regions amplified from RNA transcripts were the TCR beta CDR3 regions. RT-PCR in the first round (using the HTBI primer set) targeted the TCR CDR3. TCRdb called the multiplex PCR reads again in MiXCR, with one record for every CDR3 protein. The sample records about 360,000 distinct CDR3 sequences, approximately 13% being singletons. Sequenced material: blood. The origin of the receptors is a woman under 30 with Graves' hyperthyroidism.

This clonotype was detected ten times or more. The CDR3 protein is CASSSDRGRWNEQYF. The DNA of the CDR3 is TGCGCCAGCAGCTCCGACAGGGGACGATGGAACGAGCAGTACTTC. The chain recombines TRBV5-1 with TRBJ2-7; 8 bases are shared with TRBD1. The germline gives CDR1 SGHRS, CDR2 YFSETQ. Germline trimming cut 3 bases from V and 5 bases from J; bases unmatched to any gene: 10. The CDR3 is 15 amino acids.

This clonotype was seen only a few times. This sequence joins TRBV24-1 and TRBJ1-2, with D tentatively TRBD1 (6 bases). The CDR3 consists of 16 residues. Deletions cut 8 bases from V and 8 bases from J, with 26 bases between. CDR1 and CDR2 (germline): KGHDR, SFDVKD. The CDR3: CATTPLGGSPPGGYTF. CDR3 DNA: TGTGCCACCACCCCCTTGGGGGGCTCCCCGCCGGGAGGCTACACCTTC.

As concerns this clonotype: A much larger clone lies one base from this, so it may be a read error. The chain links TRBV29-1 to TRBJ2-1; 7 bases align to TRBD2. The end of the DNA aligns better with TRBJ2-7, so the J call may be wrong. Per the germline V gene, CDR1 is SQVTM and CDR2 is ANQGSEA. The CDR3 is 13 residues long. The CDR3: CSVAREGRDEQYF. The CDR3, as DNA: TGCAGCGTTGCGAGGGAGGGCAGGGATGAGCAGTACTTC.

This clonotype was counted ten times or more. The chain carries TRBV6-2 or TRBV6-3 and TRBJ2-1; TRBD2 is a possible D gene (5 bases). This CDR3 contains 14 residues. The germline CDR1 and CDR2 sequences are MNHEY and SVGEGT. V shed 6 bases and J shed 5 bases, with 14 bases lying between them. CDR3 residues: CASRPVVGDNEQFF. CDR3 DNA sequence: TGTGCCAGCAGACCCGTGGTGGGAGACAATGAGCAGTTCTTC.

Only a few counts were recorded for this clonotype. The chain couples TRBV11-2 to TRBJ1-4; 11 bases fit TRBD1. The length of the CDR3 is 16 residues. V was pared by 5 bases and J by 4 bases, with 6 bases of the junction left unmatched. Germline V gene sequence: CDR1 SGHAT, CDR2 FQNNGV. CDR3 amino acids: CASSLRTGGFNEKLFF. Written as DNA, the CDR3 is TGTGCCAGCAGCCTCCGGACAGGGGGCTTTAATGAAAAACTGTTTTTT.

This clonotype appeared many times. This chain links TRBV7-3 with TRBJ2-5, with 9 bases that match TRBD1. J lost 5 bases, V lost 4 bases, and 11 bases had no gene match. The CDR3 sequence is 16 residues long. Germline-derived CDR1 and CDR2 are SGHTA and FQGTGA. The CDR3 coding sequence is TGTGCCAGCAGCTCAGGACAGGGGCCATTGGGGGAGACCCAGTACTTC. Protein: CASSSGQGPLGETQYF.

The sample holds many counts of this clonotype. The V gene is TRBV5-1, the J gene TRBJ2-1; 12 nucleotides match TRBD1. The junction had 4 bases not matched to a gene; V was cut back by 0 bases and J by 6 bases. The CDR3 loop spans 16 amino acids. The V gene's germline CDR1 is SGHRS and CDR2 YFSETQ. DNA of the CDR3: TGCGCCAGCAGCTTGGGGGACAGGGGGCAACGCAATGAGCAGTTCTTC. It is translated as CASSLGDRGQRNEQFF. Full variable domain (remainder filled in from reference TRBV5-1 and TRBJ2-1): KAGVTQTPRYLIKTRGQQVTLSCSPISGHRSVSWYQQTPGQGLQFLFEYFSETQRNKGNFPGRFSGRQFSNSRSEMNVSTLELGDSALYLCASSLGDRGQRNEQFFGPGTRLTVL.

This clonotype was counted at least ten times. The rearrangement uses TRBV20-1 and TRBJ1-2; possibly TRBD1 for D (5 bases). V lost 2 bases and J 8 bases, leaving 12 bases between the germline ends. Germline V gene lookup returns CDR1 DFQATT and CDR2 SNEGSKA (reference sequence). The CDR3 runs to 12 residues. The CDR3 DNA is TGCAGTGCTAGATTAGTGGGGCAAGGCTACACCTTC. It is translated as CSARLVGQGYTF.

The J gene is TRBJ2-5, the V gene TRBV5-4; weak D call: TRBD2 (6 bases). This CDR3 is 15 amino acids long. Germline lookup yields CDR1 SGHNT and CDR2 YYREEE (reference sequence). The V end was cut by 3 bases, the J end by 3 bases, with 15 bases between. CDR3 loop: CASSSPGLLKETQYF. The CDR3 region has the DNA TGTGCCAGCAGCTCCCCGGGACTTCTAAAAGAGACCCAGTACTTC. Supplemented by reference TRBV5-4 and TRBJ2-5, the full variable domain reads ETGVTQSPTHLIKTRGQQVTLRCSSQSGHNTVSWYQQALGQGPQFIFQYYREEENGRGNFPPRFSGLQFPNYSSELNVNALELDDSALYLCASSSPGLLKETQYFGPGTRLLVL.

The CDR3 nucleotides are TGTGCCAGCAGTACCACCGGGACAGGGATCCACCCCTCTGGAAACACCATATATTTT. Residues: CASSTTGTGIHPSGNTIYF. The chain carries TRBV28 and TRBJ1-3, with 9 bases lining up with TRBD1. Germline CDR1 is MDHEN and CDR2 is SYDVKM. V shed 5 bases, J shed 0 bases, and the junction held 14 bases outside the gene matches. This CDR3 is built from 19 residues.

This clonotype was observed many times. The chain carries TRBV5-5 and TRBJ1-4; the D is unclear. Trimming removed 1 base from V and 4 bases from J, with 8 bases in between. The germline V gene encodes CDR1 SGHKS and CDR2 YYEKEE (reference sequence). CDR3 length equals 14 residues. CDR3 coding DNA: TGTGCCAGCAGCTTGTTCACGTTTAATGAAAAACTGTTTTTT. This codes for CASSLFTFNEKLFF.

The chain links TRBV19 to TRBJ2-5, with TRBD1 matching 8 bases. Germline V CDR1 and CDR2: LNHDA, SQIVND (reference sequence). V gave up 2 bases and J gave up 4 bases; unmatched junction bases: 3. This CDR3 comprises 14 residues. CDR3 sequence (DNA): TGTGCCAGTAGTATAAATGGACAGGGAGAGACCCAGTACTTC. Residues: CASSINGQGETQYF.

This clonotype has at least ten counts. The CDR3 DNA reads TGCAGTGCTGCCTCTGAGACCCAGTACTTC. Protein: CSAASETQYF. The chain recombines TRBV20-1 with TRBJ2-5; D is unresolved. V was clipped by 5 bases and J by 5 bases, with 6 bases between them. The CDR3 is 10 amino acids. The V gene's germline CDR1 is DFQATT and CDR2 SNEGSKA (reference sequence).

This clonotype was seen repeatedly, ten times or more. The V and J genes are TRBV5-5 and TRBJ2-1; D unclear. This CDR3 has 16 amino acids. Trimming pared 0 bases from V and 8 bases from J, leaving 18 bases between. Germline loops: CDR1 SGHKS, CDR2 YYEKEE (reference sequence). The CDR3 reads CASSLARSSGSDEQFF. In DNA, the CDR3 is TGTGCCAGCAGCTTGGCTCGGAGTTCCGGTTCCGATGAGCAGTTCTTC. Full variable domain (remainder filled in from reference TRBV5-5 and TRBJ2-1): DAGVTQSPTHLIKTRGQQVTLRCSPISGHKSVSWYQQVLGQGPQFIFQYYEKEERGRGNFPDRFSARQFPNYSSELNVNALLLGDSALYLCASSLARSSGSDEQFFGPGTRLTVL.

The chain recombines TRBV5-1 with TRBJ1-4; unclear D gene. Trimming removed 1 base from V and 5 bases from J, with 12 bases in between. Germline CDR1 reads SGHRS; CDR2 reads YFSETQ. The CDR3 covers 15 residues. The CDR3 loop is CASSLRRELNEKLFF. CDR3 sequence (DNA): TGCGCCAGCAGCTTGCGGAGAGAATTAAATGAAAAACTGTTTTTT.

This clonotype turned up a few times. The chain carries TRBV14 and TRBJ2-1; D remains ambiguous. The germline CDR1 and CDR2 sequences are SGHDN and FVKESK. The V and J ends lost 6 bases and 6 bases respectively, with 9 bases between them. The CDR3 runs 12 residues. The DNA for the CDR3 is TGTGCCAGCAGTCGAGTCGGCAATGAGCAGTTCTTC. It specifies CASSRVGNEQFF.

V and J are TRBV27 and TRBJ2-7; D is possibly TRBD2 (5 bases). This CDR3 is 12 amino acids long. CDR1 and CDR2 (germline): MNHEY, SMNVEV (reference sequence). Trimming cost V 7 bases and J 6 bases, with 13 bases left between them. The CDR3 loop reads CASISQEAEQYF. In DNA, the CDR3 is TGTGCCAGCATCTCGCAGGAGGCCGAGCAGTACTTC.

This clonotype showed up many times. The chain is built from TRBV3-1 and TRBJ2-1; 11 bases are shared with TRBD2. CDR3 length: 15 amino acids. V was clipped by 4 bases and J by 1 base; unmatched bases: 0. Germline V CDR1 and CDR2: LGHDT, YNNKEL (reference sequence). In DNA, the CDR3 is TGTGCCAGCAGCCGACTAGCGGGATCCTACAATGAGCAGTTCTTC. Its protein product is CASSRLAGSYNEQFF.

In this sample, this clonotype turned up many times. The chain combines TRBV11-3 with TRBJ2-2, with D perhaps matching TRBD2 (5 bases). Trimming removed 5 bases at V and 2 bases at J, with 15 bases between. Germline V gene lookup returns CDR1 SGHNT and CDR2 YENEEA. The CDR3 has 16 residues. The CDR3 nucleotides are TGTGCCAGCAGCAGCCCCAGCGGTAGAAACACCGGGGAGCTGTTTTTT. Protein sequence: CASSSPSGRNTGELFF.